These 30 T cell receptor beta chains share one sample of origin, sequenced in a study of regulatory T cells in long-lasting Graves disease. The time point: persistent/refractory GD, antithyroid drugs over 5 years with positive TRAb. The TCR library used RNA extracted from PBMCs. Arm-PCR of CDR3 regions and iRepertoire HTBI primers were used to build TCR beta libraries. MiXCR, run by TCRdb on the multiplex PCR reads, gives a single entry per CDR3 protein. Of hundreds of thousands of distinct CDR3 sequences in the sample, around 21% are singletons; the top ten hold less than 25%. The sample consisted of peripheral blood mononuclear cells (PBMCs), taken when the disease was refractory, from a patient treated with antithyroid drugs. The receptor set was obtained from a female donor with Graves disease.

This clonotype has a count of ten or more. This chain joins TRBV7-9 and TRBJ1-1; no definite D call. Germline CDR1 reads SEHNR; CDR2 reads FQNEAQ (reference sequence). V lost 0 bases and J 7 bases, leaving 9 bases between the germline ends. This CDR3 is built from 13 residues. CDR3 in DNA: TGTGCCAGCAGCTTAGCTGGGAGCGGTGAAGCTTTCTTT. Translated, it gives CASSLAGSGEAFF. Full variable domain (remainder filled in from reference TRBV7-9 and TRBJ1-1): DTGVSQNPRHKITKRGQNVTFRCDPISEHNRLYWYRQTLGQGPEFLTYFQNEAQLEKSRLLSDRFSAERPKGSFSTLEIQRTEQGDSAMYLCASSLAGSGEAFFGQGTRLTVV.

Ten or more counts support this clonotype. The chain links TRBV28 to TRBJ1-2, with D hard to call. The CDR3 is 13 residues long. V lost 3 bases to trimming and J lost 8 bases, with 13 bases between them. Germline CDR1 MDHEN, CDR2 SYDVKM. In DNA, the CDR3 is TGTGCCAGCAGTTTGGAATGGGATCGGGGCTACACCTTC. Its protein product is CASSLEWDRGYTF.

The chain recombines TRBV29-1 with TRBJ1-2; TRBD1 might be the D (5 bases). Germline assignment: CDR1 SQVTM and CDR2 ANQGSEA. Trimming removed 3 bases at V and 0 bases at J, with 20 bases between. CDR3 length: 17 residues. The CDR3 bases are TGCAGCGTTGATCCTATCCTGGGCAGGGAGGCTAACTATGGCTACACCTTC. Protein product: CSVDPILGREANYGYTF.

This clonotype was seen at least ten times. The gene calls are TRBV2 and TRBJ2-7; D may match TRBD1 or TRBD2 (5 bases each). The CDR3 sequence is 14 residues long. Germline V gene sequence: CDR1 SNHLY, CDR2 FYNNEI. Trimming took 11 bases from V and 0 from J, leaving 17 bases between them. The chain's CDR3 is CAGLGTADSYEQYF. In DNA, the CDR3 is TGTGCCGGACTCGGGACCGCCGACTCCTACGAGCAGTACTTC.

J is TRBJ2-7 and V is TRBV7-2; D not resolved. Germline V gene data show CDR1 as SGHTA and CDR2 as FQGNSA. Trimming took off 5 bases at V and 4 bases at J, with 15 bases between the two ends. CDR3 length: 14 residues. The CDR3 DNA follows: TGTGCCAGCAGCCAACTACAGAACATATACGAGCAGTACTTC. It is translated as CASSQLQNIYEQYF.

The chain employs TRBV9 and TRBJ2-2, with 7 bases lining up with TRBD1. Germline V gene sequence: CDR1 SGDLS, CDR2 YYNGEE. The V segment lost 2 bases and the J segment 0 bases; nucleotides outside the gene matches: 4. The CDR3 covers 16 residues. The CDR3 DNA sequence: TGTGCCAGCAGCGTGGCGACAGGGCCGAACACCGGGGAGCTGTTTTTT. Protein product: CASSVATGPNTGELFF. Full variable domain (outside the CDR3, taken from reference TRBV9 and TRBJ2-2): DSGVTQTPKHLITATGQRVTLRCSPRSGDLSVYWYQQSLDQGLQFLIQYYNGEERAKGNILERFSAQQFPDLHSELNLSSLELGDSALYFCASSVATGPNTGELFFGEGSRLTVL.

This clonotype was counted a few times. The chain uses TRBV6-1 and TRBJ2-7; D possibly corresponds to TRBD2 (5 bases). Germline V gene sequence: CDR1 MNHNS, CDR2 SASEGT. The CDR3 length is 12 residues. V lost 8 bases and J lost 3, with 11 bases in between. This CDR3 reads CASWNGNYEQYF. In nucleotides, the CDR3 is TGTGCCAGCTGGAACGGGAACTACGAGCAGTACTTC.

Ten or more counts support this clonotype. The rearrangement links TRBV20-1 to TRBJ1-1; a weak D match, TRBD1 (6 bases). The germline CDR1 and CDR2 sequences are DFQATT and SNEGSKA (reference sequence). V lost 4 bases to trimming and J lost 0 bases, with 12 bases between them. The CDR3 has 14 residues. This CDR3 is CSATMDSMNTEAFF. The CDR3, as DNA: TGCAGTGCTACCATGGACAGCATGAACACTGAAGCTTTCTTT.

The table lists this clonotype with many counts. CDR3 nucleotide sequence: TGTGCCAGCAGCCCAAGGCCCGCGTCCGACGAGCAGTACTTC. Translating it yields CASSPRPASDEQYF. This chain uses TRBV7-9 with TRBJ2-7; D is unresolved. Trimming stripped 5 bases from V and 5 bases from J, with 16 bases between. Looked up from germline, CDR1 is SEHNR and CDR2 is FQNEAQ (reference sequence). The CDR3 sequence is 14 residues long.

The CDR3 region is CASSRGREVDEQFF. Here the CDR3 DNA reads TGTGCCAGTAGTAGGGGACGGGAGGTGGATGAGCAGTTCTTC. V gene TRBV19 combines with J gene TRBJ2-1; 7 nucleotides align to TRBD2. Germline loops: CDR1 LNHDA, CDR2 SQIVND (reference sequence). V was clipped by 4 bases and J by 8 bases; unmatched bases: 8. The CDR3 loop spans 14 amino acids.

The genes are TRBV19 and TRBJ1-5, with 7 positions matching TRBD1. V trimming: 7 bases; J trimming: 5 bases; junction bases outside the gene matches: 14. The CDR3 covers 16 residues. CDR1 and CDR2 from the germline V gene are LNHDA and SQIVND (reference sequence). The CDR3 bases are TGTGCCAGTAAAGCTCTGCGACAGGGTCATGATCAGCCCCAGCATTTT. It codes for CASKALRQGHDQPQHF.

This clonotype was detected a few times. The chain recombines TRBV6-2 or TRBV6-3 with TRBJ2-5; D is ambiguous. Between the trimmed V and J ends, which lost 2 bases and 5 bases, there was a span of 3 bases. The CDR3 runs to 11 residues. The germline V gene has CDR1 MNHEY and CDR2 SVGEGT. Here the CDR3 DNA reads TGTGCCAGCAGTTACGTTGAGACCCAGTACTTC. Translation: CASSYVETQYF.

Comments on this clonotype: Since a much larger clone is just one base distant, this may be a read error. DNA of the CDR3: TGTGCCACCAGTGAGTGGGGGACAGGGACCGGGGGGCTGTTTTTT. Translated: CATSEWGTGTGGLFF. The chain uses TRBV24-1 and TRBJ2-2, with 9 bases lining up with TRBD1. The germline gives CDR1 KGHDR, CDR2 SFDVKD. The CDR3 sequence is 15 residues long.

This clonotype was observed at least ten times. The chain links TRBV3-1 to TRBJ1-1; D uncertain. The germline V and J ends were trimmed by 1 base and 6 bases, with 6 bases remaining between them. The CDR3 runs to 12 residues. Germline CDR1 and CDR2: LGHDT and YNNKEL (reference sequence). The CDR3 nucleotides read TGTGCCAGCAGCCAAGTCACCGCTGAAGCTTTCTTT. Residues: CASSQVTAEAFF.

The sample holds a few counts of this clonotype. V and J are TRBV27 and TRBJ2-5; TRBD1 might be the D (5 bases). Looked up from germline, CDR1 is MNHEY and CDR2 is SMNVEV (reference sequence). The CDR3 has 16 amino acids. V lost 2 bases to trimming and J lost 4 bases, with 17 bases between them. The CDR3 region has the DNA TGTGCCAGCAGTTTAAGTTGGCGGTGGGGCCGAGAGACCCAGTACTTC. It specifies CASSLSWRWGRETQYF.

The table lists this clonotype with many counts. V and J are TRBV20-1 and TRBJ2-7, with 9 nucleotides matching TRBD1. With V trimmed by 5 bases and J by 2 bases, 4 bases remained unmatched. CDR3 length: 13 amino acids. Germline V gives CDR1 DFQATT, CDR2 SNEGSKA (reference sequence). As DNA, the CDR3 is TGCAGTGCTGGGGGGGACAGGGCCTACGAGCAGTACTTC. It yields the protein CSAGGDRAYEQYF.

The sample holds one count of this clonotype. Here the CDR3 omits its conserved ending phenylalanine or tryptophan, so a read error is the likely source. The gene calls are TRBV24-1 and TRBJ1-1, with a weak D call TRBD1 (6 bases). The ends were cut back, 7 bases at V and 0 bases at J, with 8 bases in the middle. There are 13 residues in the CDR3. The germline gives CDR1 KGHDR, CDR2 SFDVKD. CDR3 coding DNA: TGTGCCACCAGGGACAGCATGAACACTGAAGCTTTCTCT. Protein sequence: CATRDSMNTEAFS.

The chain uses TRBV4-1 and TRBJ2-7; 9 nucleotides match TRBD1. CDR3 length: 16 amino acids. Germline V CDR1 and CDR2: MGHRA, YSYEKL. V lost 2 bases and J lost 5; bases outside the gene matches: 10. CDR3 DNA sequence: TGCGCCAGCAGCCAATTTGCCGGGACAGGGAGAAACGAGCAGTACTTC. This translates into CASSQFAGTGRNEQYF.

This clonotype was seen only a few times. The chain carries TRBV15 and TRBJ2-5; the match to TRBD2 covers 13 bases. The CDR3 runs 15 residues. Trimming took 5 bases from V and 5 from J; bases not matched to a gene: 5. Germline lookup yields CDR1 LNHNV and CDR2 YYDKDF (reference sequence). This CDR3 is CATSPGTSGIETQYF. In nucleotides, the CDR3 is TGTGCCACCAGCCCCGGGACTAGCGGGATCGAGACCCAGTACTTC.

Regarding this clonotype: This sequence may be a read error, since a much larger clone differs from it by one base. The chain carries TRBV28 and TRBJ2-7; no reliable D call. The CDR3 is made up of 13 amino acids. In germline, CDR1 is MDHEN, CDR2 SYDVKM. The CDR3 DNA reads as TGTGCCAGCAGTTTTCGAGCCCCCCACGAGCAGCACTTC. Encoded protein: CASSFRAPHEQHF.

This clonotype was detected a few times. The V and J genes are TRBV30 and TRBJ2-6; 7 nucleotides align to TRBD1. CDR3 length equals 16 residues. With V trimmed by 7 bases and J by 2 bases, 11 bases remained unmatched. Germline CDR1 GTSNPN, CDR2 SVGIG (reference sequence). CDR3 coding DNA: TGTGCCTTCCCAAATCGGACAGGCCCTGGGGCCAACGTCCTGACTTTC. Encoded protein: CAFPNRTGPGANVLTF.

This clonotype was detected many times. The junction differs from germline at one of its ends, possibly a read error. This rearrangement joins TRBV28 to TRBJ1-2, with 10 bases fitting TRBD1. Germline V gives CDR1 MDHEN, CDR2 SYDVKM. This CDR3 spans 16 amino acids. The CDR3 protein is CASSFNRQGASYGYTF. The CDR3 DNA sequence: TGTGCCAGCAGTTTTAACCGACAGGGGGCAAGTTATGGCTACACTTTC.

A note on this clonotype: A read error may be the cause here, since a much bigger clone is one base away. The V gene is TRBV12-3 or TRBV12-4, the J gene TRBJ2-7; D not certain. Trimming stripped 1 base from V and 3 bases from J, with 7 bases between. This CDR3 has 13 residues. CDR3: CASSLVSHYEQYF. The CDR3 coding sequence is TGTGCCAGCAGTTTAGTGAGCCACTACGAGCAGTACTTC.

V gene TRBV6-5 combines with J gene TRBJ2-7, with 9 bases lining up with TRBD2. This CDR3 spans 16 amino acids. The germline V gene encodes CDR1 MNHEY and CDR2 SVGAGI. J lost 0 bases, V lost 4 bases, and 7 bases had no gene match. Here the CDR3 DNA reads TGTGCCAGCAGTTGGTCAAGCGGGAGGAGCTCCTACGAGCAGTACTTC. Protein product: CASSWSSGRSSYEQYF.

With respect to this clonotype: Possible read error: a much larger clone is one base away. This is likely a read error, given that the CDR3 carries no conserved phenylalanine or tryptophan at its end. The rearrangement joins TRBV28 to TRBJ1-2, with D unresolved. The V gene's germline CDR1 is MDHEN and CDR2 SYDVKM. The CDR3 length is 13 residues. Trimming removed 7 bases from V and 4 bases from J, with 13 bases in between. The CDR3 sequence is CASTPGSAYGYTL. CDR3 sequence (DNA): TGTGCCAGCACCCCGGGTTCTGCCTATGGCTACACCCTC.

Regarding this clonotype: Since a much larger clone is just one base distant, this may be a read error. The chain combines TRBV5-1 with TRBJ2-2; 8 bases align to TRBD1. Germline CDR1 is SGHRS and CDR2 is YFSETQ. The V and J ends lost 5 bases and 4 bases, in that order; junction bases with no gene match: 7. This CDR3 is 15 amino acids long. CDR3 in amino acids: CASRRTGTSTGELFF. Here the CDR3 DNA reads TGCGCCAGCAGACGGACAGGGACGAGCACCGGGGAGCTGTTTTTT.

This clonotype was detected many times. This rearrangement joins TRBV12-3 or TRBV12-4 to TRBJ2-7; D is ambiguous. Trimming cost V 6 bases and J 0 bases, with 9 bases left between them. CDR3 length equals 13 residues. CDR3 amino acids: CASSSPDSYEQYF. DNA for the CDR3: TGTGCCAGCAGCTCTCCGGACTCCTACGAGCAGTACTTC.

The rearrangement uses TRBV5-8 and TRBJ2-2; 7 bases match TRBD1. This CDR3 comprises 16 residues. J lost 7 bases, V lost 0 bases, and 9 bases had no gene match. Germline CDR1 reads SGHTS; CDR2 reads YDEGEE. As DNA, the CDR3 is TGTGCCAGCAGCTTGGTACAGGGGAGAGGGGTCGGGGAGCTGTTTTTT. This encodes CASSLVQGRGVGELFF.

This clonotype was observed at least ten times. The chain joins TRBV7-6 to TRBJ1-2, with D hard to call. The germline CDR1 and CDR2 sequences are SGHVS and FNYEAQ. The CDR3 spans 12 residues. Trimming took 5 bases from V and 9 from J, leaving 13 bases between them. CDR3 loop: CASSPDGISYTF. The CDR3 DNA is TGTGCCAGCAGCCCAGATGGTATAAGCTACACCTTC.

The chain uses TRBV12-3 or TRBV12-4 and TRBJ1-3; D unclear. Deletions cut 3 bases from V and 3 bases from J, with 9 bases between. The CDR3 has 14 amino acids. The CDR3 is CASSFGGFGNTIYF. The DNA of the CDR3 is TGTGCCAGCAGTTTTGGAGGCTTTGGAAACACCATATATTTT.